Here is one TCR beta chain with its context. Its antigen is undetermined. This CDR3 contains 14 residues. Germline CDR1 and CDR2: SGHRS and YFSETQ. With V trimmed by 5 bases and J by 8 bases, 7 bases remained unmatched. This entry comes from a study of OX40 agonist ivuxolimab in advanced cancers. The table came from immunoSEQ multiplex PCR; TCRdb's copy has only in-frame clones and leaves some out. Among 73,000 or so clones listed, more than 85% were seen once. The study, taken as a whole, reports: At doses 0.1 to 3.0 mg/kg, CD4+ and CD8+ clones expanded. Researchers report that CD8+ T cells had, on average, more expanded clones than CD4+.

J is TRBJ2-1 and V is TRBV5-1, with TRBD1 identical over 10 bases. The TCR comes from an adult with an advanced solid tumor such as melanoma, head and neck, liver or kidney cancer. The sequenced sample was CD4+ or CD8+ T cells sorted from blood, obtained in a trial of the OX40 agonist ivuxolimab. CDR3 in amino acids: CASSTLGQGDEQFF. As DNA, the CDR3 is TGCGCCAGCAGTACCTTAGGACAGGGGGATGAGCAGTTCTTC.